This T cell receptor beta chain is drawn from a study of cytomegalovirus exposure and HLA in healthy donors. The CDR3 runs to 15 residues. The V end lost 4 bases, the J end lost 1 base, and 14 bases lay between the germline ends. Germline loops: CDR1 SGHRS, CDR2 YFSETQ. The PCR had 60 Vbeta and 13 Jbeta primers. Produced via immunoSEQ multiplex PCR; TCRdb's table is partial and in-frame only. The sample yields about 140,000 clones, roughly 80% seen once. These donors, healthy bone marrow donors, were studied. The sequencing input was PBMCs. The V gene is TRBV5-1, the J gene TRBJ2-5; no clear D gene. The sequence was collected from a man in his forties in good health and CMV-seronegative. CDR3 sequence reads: CASSLDPLSQETQYF. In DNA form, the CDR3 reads TGCGCCAGCAGCCTGGACCCCCTTAGCCAAGAGACCCAGTACTTC.